These T cell receptor beta chains were read from a single sample in a study of blood T cells in healthy people across ages. Using its own MiXCR run on the 5' RACE reads, TCRdb lists one record per CDR3 protein. The table shows about 750,000 distinct CDR3 sequences, with 40% to 65% occurring only once. The sample consisted of blood. The receptors stem from an elderly man in good health. CDR3s leave out the opening cysteine and the closing phenylalanine or tryptophan.

ASKLAEIYNEQF,TRBV6-1,TRBJ2-1
SAAYREAKNIQY,TRBV20-1,TRBJ2-4
ASRLLVDTQY,TRBV12-3/TRBV12-4,TRBJ2-3
SSDRRTDTQY,TRBV29-1,TRBJ2-3
ASGLVQFWTDYEQY,TRBV12-5,TRBJ2-7
ASSLLGQTSREQY,TRBV5-1,TRBJ2-4
ASSHLAEHRYAY,TRBV7-8,TRBJ2-3
ASSAEVGGLEKLF,TRBV7-9,TRBJ1-4
ASSVGTVVSYEQY,TRBV2,TRBJ2-7
ASSGSTGGGYT,TRBV7-9,TRBJ1-2
ASSVPPLYTQY,TRBV9,TRBJ2-3
ASSWDRTANTGELF,TRBV11-1,TRBJ2-2
ASTPAGGTGPTEAF,TRBV6-5,TRBJ1-1
ASSTPRANYGYT,TRBV7-2,TRBJ1-2
ASSLSYGLAGSYEQY,TRBV28,TRBJ2-7
ASSLEPTGEQY,TRBV5-1,TRBJ2-7